The rows below give T cell receptor beta chains drawn from one sample of a study of cytomegalovirus exposure and HLA in healthy donors. Libraries were prepared by immunoSEQ multiplex PCR; TCRdb keeps only in-frame clonotypes and omits some of them. Among hundreds of thousands of clones, more than 60% were seen once, and the ten largest hold about 1.9%. The specimen was PBMCs. These receptors were obtained from a woman aged 25-40 years in good health and CMV-seronegative. The CDR3 runs from the conserved cysteine through the conserved F or W. Each record gives: J gene, D gene, clone size, V gene, CDR3 protein, CDR3 DNA. The D gene is left open where the match is weak. Where a row states a size, it is once, few, many or the class of an expanded clone; other rows omit it.

>TRBJ2-7|TRBD2|NA|TRBV18
CASSPGLAGSNEQYF
TGTGCCAGCTCACCCGGACTAGCGGGGAGCAACGAGCAGTACTTC
>TRBJ1-2|TRBD1|NA|TRBV19
CATGASYGYTF
TGTGCTACAGGGGCCTCGTATGGCTACACCTTC
>TRBJ1-1|NA|NA|TRBV9
CASGEPGRRNTEAFF
TGTGCCAGCGGAGAACCCGGGAGACGGAACACTGAAGCTTTCTTT
>TRBJ2-7|TRBD1|NA|TRBV7-2
CASSFRQGGYEQYF
TGTGCCAGCAGCTTTAGACAGGGTGGCTACGAGCAGTACTTC
>TRBJ1-2|NA|NA|TRBV6-6
CASSSRRLRGGYTF
TGTGCCAGCAGTTCCAGACGATTGAGAGGTGGCTACACCTTC
>TRBJ1-1|TRBD1|NA|TRBV5-4
CASSAPGGSNTEAFF
TGTGCCAGCAGCGCCCCAGGGGGCTCGAACACTGAAGCTTTCTTT
>TRBJ2-1|TRBD2|NA|TRBV30
CAWTRGSGRYNEQFF
TGTGCCTGGACTCGGGGTAGCGGGAGATACAATGAGCAGTTCTTC
>TRBJ2-7|NA|NA|TRBV18
CASSVLRGEGTQYF
TGTGCCAGCTCCGTCTTGAGGGGGGAGGGGACGCAGTACTTC
>TRBJ2-7|NA|NA|TRBV7-2
CASRSSYEQYF
TGTGCCAGCCGGAGCTCCTACGAGCAGTACTTC
>TRBJ2-7|TRBD1|once|TRBV5-1
CASSPRQGRSYEQYF
TGCGCCAGCAGCCCAAGACAGGGTAGGTCCTACGAGCAGTACTTC
>TRBJ1-2|NA|NA|TRBV29-1
CSVESAGNYGYTF
TGCAGCGTTGAGTCAGCGGGAAACTATGGCTACACCTTC
>TRBJ1-1|NA|NA|TRBV7-9
CASSLDALGAFF
TGTGCCAGCAGCTTAGACGCCCTCGGAGCTTTCTTT
>TRBJ1-1|TRBD1|NA|TRBV29-1
CSARQGGSTEAFF
TGCAGCGCCCGACAGGGGGGAAGTACTGAAGCTTTCTTT
>TRBJ2-2|TRBD2|NA|TRBV7-9
CASSSLLAPEGTGELFF
TGTGCCAGCAGCTCCTTACTAGCGCCGGAGGGCACCGGGGAGCTGTTTTTT
>TRBJ2-1|NA|few|TRBV6-1
CASSEGPYNEQFF
TGTGCCAGCAGTGAGGGGCCGTACAATGAGCAGTTCTTC
>TRBJ1-2|NA|once|TRBV30
CAWSRVPGYGYTF
TGTGCCTGGAGTCGTGTTCCGGGCTATGGCTACACCTTC
>TRBJ1-2|NA|NA|TRBV7-2
CASSSDSFYGYTF
TGTGCCAGCAGCTCCGACAGCTTCTATGGCTACACCTTC
>TRBJ2-2|NA|NA|TRBV5-4
CASRAYKGYTGELFF
TGTGCCAGCCGAGCTTATAAGGGGTACACCGGGGAGCTGTTTTTT
>TRBJ2-7|NA|NA|TRBV9
CVSSVAGTSVQEQYF
TGTGTCAGCAGCGTAGCTGGGACATCAGTTCAGGAGCAGTACTTC
>TRBJ2-5|NA|NA|TRBV2
CASSAPGLSETQYF
TGTGCCAGCAGTGCCCCAGGGCTCTCGGAGACCCAGTACTTC
>TRBJ2-1|TRBD1|once|TRBV14
CASSRQGAENEQFF
TGTGCCAGCAGCCGACAGGGGGCAGAAAATGAGCAGTTCTTC
>TRBJ2-5|TRBD2|NA|TRBV28
CASRGLAGGRETQYF
TGTGCCAGTAGGGGACTAGCGGGAGGCCGCGAGACCCAGTACTTC
>TRBJ2-5|NA|once|TRBV19
CASSITLTDTLEQYF
TGTGCCAGTAGTATTACCCTGACAGATACCCTGGAGCAGTACTTC
>TRBJ1-2|NA|NA|TRBV5-1
CASSLGEGDYGYTF
TGCGCCAGCAGCTTGGGAGAGGGCGACTATGGCTACACCTTC
>TRBJ2-3|NA|NA|TRBV7-8
CASSFGRRRGTDTQYF
TGTGCCAGCAGCTTCGGAAGGAGACGGGGCACAGATACGCAGTATTTT
>TRBJ2-5|TRBD2|NA|TRBV7-8
CASSLGLAGQETQYF
TGTGCCAGCAGCCTTGGACTAGCGGGTCAAGAGACCCAGTACTTC
>TRBJ2-5|NA|NA|TRBV11-1
CASSSGSLETQYF
TGTGCCAGCAGCTCTGGCTCTTTGGAGACCCAGTACTTC